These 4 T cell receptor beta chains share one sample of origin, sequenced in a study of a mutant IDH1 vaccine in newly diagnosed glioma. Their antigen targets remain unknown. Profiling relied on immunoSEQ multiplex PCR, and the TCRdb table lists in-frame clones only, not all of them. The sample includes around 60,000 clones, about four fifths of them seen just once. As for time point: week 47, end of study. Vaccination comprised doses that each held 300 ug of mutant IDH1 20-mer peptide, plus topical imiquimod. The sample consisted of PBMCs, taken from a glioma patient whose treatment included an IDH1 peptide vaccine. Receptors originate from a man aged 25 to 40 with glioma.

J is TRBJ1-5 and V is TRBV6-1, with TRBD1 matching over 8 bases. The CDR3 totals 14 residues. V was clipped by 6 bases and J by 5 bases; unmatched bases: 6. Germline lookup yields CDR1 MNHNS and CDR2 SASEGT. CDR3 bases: TGTGCCAGCAGGTTCGGACAGGGTGATCAGCCCCAGCATTTT. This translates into CASRFGQGDQPQHF.

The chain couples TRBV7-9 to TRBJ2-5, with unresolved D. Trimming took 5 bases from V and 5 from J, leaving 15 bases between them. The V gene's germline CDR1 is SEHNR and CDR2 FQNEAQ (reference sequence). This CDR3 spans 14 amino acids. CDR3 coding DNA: TGTGCCAGCAGCCCCCAAGGGTCTCGGGAGACCCAGTACTTC. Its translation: CASSPQGSRETQYF.

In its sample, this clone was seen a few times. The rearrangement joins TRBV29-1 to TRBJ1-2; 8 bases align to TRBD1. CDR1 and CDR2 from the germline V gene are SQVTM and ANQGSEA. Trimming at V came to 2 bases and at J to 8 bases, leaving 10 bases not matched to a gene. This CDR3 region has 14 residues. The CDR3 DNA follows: TGCAGCGTTGAACAAAACGGACAGGGAGGGGGCTACACCTTC. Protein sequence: CSVEQNGQGGGYTF. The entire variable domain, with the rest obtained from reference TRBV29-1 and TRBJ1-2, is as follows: SAVISQKPSRDICQRGTSLTIQCQVDSQVTMMFWYRQQPGQSLTLIATANQGSEATYESGFVIDKFPISRPNLTFSTLTVSNMSPEDSSIYLCSVEQNGQGGGYTFGSGTRLTVV.

The CDR3 DNA reads TGTGCCAGCAGCTGGGCGGGGAGCGGAGAGACCCAGTACTTC. Protein product: CASSWAGSGETQYF. V gene TRBV7-2 combines with J gene TRBJ2-5; D perhaps matches TRBD2 (6 bases). V was cut by 4 bases and J by 4 bases, with 13 bases left in between. The germline V gene has CDR1 SGHTA and CDR2 FQGNSA. CDR3 length equals 14 residues.